Here is one T cell receptor (beta chain) with its context. Between the trimmed V and J ends, which lost 1 base and 3 bases, there was a span of 7 bases. This CDR3 has 13 amino acids. CDR1 is SGHKS and CDR2 is YYEKEE in the germline V gene (reference sequence). The record originates from a study of blood T cell repertoires in COVID-19. Study at large: The cDNA or gDNA used as material had been derived from T cells, B-cell-depleted T cells, or PBMCs.

The protocol was immunoSEQ multiplex PCR, while the TCRdb copy is restricted to in-frame clones and leaves out a portion. The sample holds around 330,000 clones, about 89% seen once. Participants were aged 18 to 89 years, lived in under 25 US areas, and enrolled virtually. Allocation to cohorts depended on clinical history reported by the participants. Resolution of symptoms, clearance, or two negative PCRs was present in recovered Cohort 3 donors. The chain is built from TRBV5-5 and TRBJ1-1, with D unresolved. Sequencing was carried out using PBMCs or T cells enriched from blood (not recorded which). The receptor was isolated from a man between 60 and 75 years old who had recovered from COVID-19. The CDR3 is CASSLITDTEAFF. The CDR3 DNA reads as TGTGCCAGCAGCTTGATCACGGACACTGAAGCTTTCTTT.